These T cell receptor beta chains were read from a single sample in a study of blood T cell repertoires in COVID-19. Sequencing was performed with immunoSEQ multiplex PCR; in TCRdb, only in-frame clones are kept and a portion is missing. The repertoire holds roughly 250,000 clones, roughly 88% seen once, with approximately 2% in the top ten. The sample consisted of peripheral blood. These receptors were taken from a middle-aged woman who had recovered from COVID-19. Both conserved end residues are part of each CDR3. Each record gives: J gene, D gene, V gene, clone size, CDR3 protein, CDR3 DNA. A D gene is named only where the DNA matches it firmly. Expanded clones are given a class, and other clones once, few, many or no size at all.

J: TRBJ2-3; D: TRBD1; V: TRBV11-3; size: -; CDR3: CASRRDSGPHF; DNA: TGTGCCAGCAGGAGGGACAGCGGTCCCCATTTT
J: TRBJ2-1; D: TRBD2; V: TRBV5-1; size: -; CDR3: CASSWVAGVSYNEQFF; DNA: TGCGCCAGCAGCTGGGTAGCGGGGGTTTCCTACAATGAGCAGTTCTTC
J: TRBJ1-4; D: -; V: TRBV28; size: -; CDR3: CASSLVGQPNEKLFF; DNA: TGTGCCAGCAGTTTAGTAGGACAGCCTAATGAAAAACTGTTTTTT
J: TRBJ1-2; D: TRBD1; V: TRBV7-6; size: once; CDR3: CASSLAGQGSGYTF; DNA: TGTGCCAGCAGCTTAGCGGGACAGGGGAGTGGCTACACCTTC
J: TRBJ1-2; D: -; V: TRBV12-3/TRBV12-4; size: -; CDR3: CASSLSGRPGYTF; DNA: TGTGCCAGCAGTTTAAGTGGGCGTCCCGGCTACACCTTC
J: TRBJ1-1; D: -; V: TRBV29-1; size: few; CDR3: CVGGGAGTEAFF; DNA: TGCGTCGGGGGGGGAGCGGGCACTGAAGCTTTCTTT
J: TRBJ2-1; D: -; V: TRBV18; size: -; CDR3: CASSPTSRVTYNEQFF; DNA: TGTGCCAGCTCACCCACGTCCAGGGTAACCTACAATGAGCAGTTCTTC
J: TRBJ1-6; D: TRBD1; V: TRBV6-2/TRBV6-3; size: -; CDR3: CASSSITGGNSPLHF; DNA: TGTGCCAGCAGTTCCATAACAGGGGGTAATTCACCCCTCCACTTT
J: TRBJ2-1; D: -; V: TRBV6-2/TRBV6-3; size: -; CDR3: CASSPDRLGHNEQFF; DNA: TGTGCCAGCAGTCCCGACAGGCTAGGACACAATGAGCAGTTCTTC
J: TRBJ2-7; D: -; V: TRBV27; size: -; CDR3: CASSASGGYEQYF; DNA: TGTGCCAGCAGTGCCTCCGGAGGTTACGAGCAGTACTTC
J: TRBJ1-2; D: TRBD1; V: TRBV27; size: -; CDR3: CASSRQGGGYTF; DNA: TGTGCCAGCAGTCGACAGGGAGGCGGCTACACCTTC
J: TRBJ2-2; D: -; V: TRBV9; size: -; CDR3: CASSRLISLRENTGELFF; DNA: TGTGCCAGCAGCCGACTTATATCTTTACGGGAGAACACCGGGGAGCTGTTTTTT
J: TRBJ2-7; D: TRBD2; V: TRBV19; size: -; CDR3: CATGGSSGGGEQYF; DNA: TGTGCCACCGGGGGTTCTAGCGGCGGTGGCGAGCAGTACTTC